This T cell receptor (beta chain) is from a study of blood T cell repertoires in COVID-19. Across the whole study: PBMCs, B-cell-depleted T cells, or T cells were the source of the cDNA or gDNA that made up the material.

Original handling: By means of reference gene primer amplification, nucleated cell counts were estimated. Profiled with immunoSEQ multiplex PCR; TCRdb holds only in-frame clones, not every one. The V and J calls and clone size were taken over from that table, and D and trimming were inferred from the DNA. This sample has 250,000 to 350,000 clones, with about 90% found just once. V shed 6 bases and J 2 bases; nucleotides not matched to a gene: 10. Per the germline V gene, CDR1 is MNHEY and CDR2 is SVGAGI. CDR3 length: 15 amino acids. The Seattle site enrolled patients during active infection and followed them longitudinally.

The sequenced sample was peripheral blood. This TCR was sampled from a woman aged 25 to 39 with COVID-19, enrolled during active disease. The chain recombines TRBV6-5 with TRBJ2-7, with TRBD1 identical over 7 bases. In DNA, the CDR3 is TGTGCCAGCAGGTTGTACAGGGGCGAGACCTACGAGCAGTACTTC. It encodes CASRLYRGETYEQYF.